These 4 T cell receptor beta chains came from one sample sequenced in a study of OX40 agonist ivuxolimab in advanced cancers. Data came from immunoSEQ multiplex PCR; TCRdb stores just in-frame clones and leaves some out. Of just under 65,000 clones listed, around 81% were seen once; the top ten hold 0.95% to 1.1%. Here the sequenced sample was CD4+ or CD8+ T cells sorted from blood, taken in a trial of the OX40 agonist ivuxolimab. The receptors originated from an adult with an advanced solid tumor such as melanoma, head and neck, liver or kidney cancer.

The V call is TRBV6-5, the J call TRBJ1-2; 7 positions agree with TRBD1. The CDR3 totals 14 residues. Germline-derived CDR1 and CDR2 are MNHEY and SVGAGI. The V and J ends lost 0 bases and 6 bases, in that order; junction bases with no gene match: 4. The CDR3: CASSYSRQGHGYTF. CDR3 coding DNA: TGTGCCAGCAGTTACTCGAGACAGGGACATGGCTACACCTTC.

The rearrangement uses TRBV7-2 and TRBJ2-1; 8 bases fit TRBD2. Germline CDR1 SGHTA, CDR2 FQGNSA. The CDR3 has 17 residues. With 1 base clipped from V and 9 bases from J, the junction kept 14 bases outside the gene matches. CDR3 in amino acids: CASSLVGGFSGDSEQFF. In DNA form, the CDR3 reads TGTGCCAGCAGCTTAGTGGGTGGTTTTAGCGGGGACTCTGAGCAGTTCTTC.

The rearrangement joins TRBV15 to TRBJ1-3, with no clear D. The germline V gene has CDR1 LNHNV and CDR2 YYDKDF (reference sequence). V dropped 3 bases and J dropped 3 bases, with 6 bases sitting between them. The CDR3 contains 13 residues. The CDR3: CATSSLVGNTIYF. DNA for the CDR3: TGTGCCACCAGCAGCCTAGTTGGAAACACCATATATTTT.

The genes are TRBV6-1 and TRBJ2-1; no definite D call. Germline CDR1 and CDR2: MNHNS and SASEGT. V lost 5 bases and J 0 bases, leaving 11 bases between the germline ends. The CDR3 is 15 residues long. Here the CDR3 reads CASSRIARSYNEQFF. CDR3 sequence (DNA): TGTGCCAGCAGTAGGATCGCCCGCTCCTACAATGAGCAGTTCTTC.